The 12 T cell receptor beta chains reported below all come from one sample, sequenced in a study of T cells in Graves' hyperthyroidism and ophthalmopathy. TCR beta CDR3 sequences were amplified from RNA transcripts. Researchers ran a first-round RT-PCR on the TCR CDR3 using the HTBI primer set. One entry per CDR3 protein results from TCRdb running MiXCR on the multiplex PCR reads. This table has 250,000 to 400,000 distinct CDR3 sequences, about 13% appearing once. The material sequenced was blood. The receptors shown here come from a woman aged 40 to 49 with Graves' ophthalmopathy.

The chain is built from TRBV24-1 and TRBJ2-2; D unresolved. Germline V lookup: CDR1 KGHDR, CDR2 SFDVKD. This CDR3 comprises 14 residues. V was trimmed by 3 bases and J by 3 bases, leaving 7 bases between them. This CDR3 is CATSDHHYTGELFF. CDR3 bases: TGTGCCACCAGTGATCATCACTACACCGGGGAGCTGTTTTTT.

Ten or more counts support this clonotype. The rearrangement uses TRBV29-1 and TRBJ1-2, with 9 bases fitting TRBD1. Trimming at V came to 7 bases and at J to 2 bases, leaving 2 bases not matched to a gene. CDR1 and CDR2 from the germline V gene are SQVTM and ANQGSEA. The CDR3 covers 12 residues. CDR3 coding DNA: TGCAGCGGGGGACAGGGAAACTATGGCTACACCTTC. The encoded protein is CSGGQGNYGYTF.

This clonotype occurred many times. The V call is TRBV11-2, the J call TRBJ2-7; D gene unclear. The CDR3 has 14 residues. The V end lost 2 bases, the J end lost 1 base, and 9 bases lay between the germline ends. Germline V gene sequence: CDR1 SGHAT, CDR2 FQNNGV. The DNA for the CDR3 is TGTGCCAGCAGCTTATGGGCAGCATCCTACGAGCAGTACTTC. Its translation is CASSLWAASYEQYF.

There are many counts of this clonotype. V usage is TRBV20-1 and J usage is TRBJ1-1; the D gene is possibly TRBD1 (6 bases). CDR1 and CDR2 (germline): DFQATT, SNEGSKA (reference sequence). V lost 8 bases and J 0 bases, leaving 13 bases between the germline ends. This CDR3 is 13 amino acids long. CDR3 loop: CSPRGQMNTEAFF. DNA for the CDR3: TGCAGTCCCAGAGGACAGATGAACACTGAAGCTTTCTTT.

This clonotype was seen many times. The V call is TRBV10-2, the J call TRBJ1-2; D is uncertain. Germline V gene sequence: CDR1 WSHSY, CDR2 SAAADI. CDR3 length equals 13 residues. Deletions cut 3 bases from V and 8 bases from J, with 13 bases between. The CDR3 bases are TGCGCCAGCAGTGACTGGACTGGACGGGGCTACACCTTC. It codes for CASSDWTGRGYTF.

This sequence joins TRBV7-6 and TRBJ2-3; D ambiguous. The V and J ends lost 0 bases and 3 bases respectively, with 7 bases between them. CDR1 is SGHVS and CDR2 is FNYEAQ in the germline V gene. The CDR3 contains 14 residues. CDR3 region: CASSLAFVTDTQYF. CDR3 sequence (DNA): TGTGCCAGCAGCTTAGCGTTTGTAACAGATACGCAGTATTTT.

The table lists this clonotype with many counts. This chain links TRBV13 with TRBJ2-7, with 13 nucleotides matching TRBD2. With 4 bases clipped from V and 2 bases from J, the junction kept 2 bases outside the gene matches. CDR3 length: 15 amino acids. Per germline, CDR1 PRHDT and CDR2 FYEKMQ (reference sequence). The CDR3 nucleotides read TGTGCCAGCAGCTACGGGACTAGCGGGGCCTACGAGCAGTACTTC. Encoded protein: CASSYGTSGAYEQYF.

This clonotype was picked up a small number of times. The V call is TRBV5-1, the J call TRBJ2-2, with TRBD2 matching 12 bases. From germline, CDR1 is SGHRS and CDR2 YFSETQ. V was pared by 4 bases and J by 7 bases, with 8 bases of the junction left unmatched. The CDR3 sequence is 16 residues long. The CDR3 here is CASSPRTSGDNGELFF. CDR3 coding DNA: TGCGCCAGCAGCCCACGGACTAGCGGGGATAACGGGGAGCTGTTTTTT.

This clonotype was found many times. The chain combines TRBV20-1 with TRBJ2-5, with D uncertain. The CDR3 is 16 amino acids. Between the trimmed V and J ends, which lost 0 bases and 3 bases, there was a span of 17 bases. Germline CDR1 DFQATT, CDR2 SNEGSKA (reference sequence). The CDR3 here is CSAREDGVASEETQYF. CDR3 bases: TGCAGTGCTAGAGAAGATGGGGTGGCTTCGGAAGAGACCCAGTACTTC.

The J gene is TRBJ2-1, the V gene TRBV3-1, with TRBD2 identical over 11 bases. After removal of 0 bases from V and 8 bases from J, the junction contained 9 bases not matched to a gene. The CDR3 is 17 amino acids. Looked up from germline, CDR1 is LGHDT and CDR2 is YNNKEL (reference sequence). The CDR3 reads CASSQDPGLAGPHEQFF. The CDR3 nucleotides are TGTGCCAGCAGCCAAGATCCCGGACTAGCGGGTCCCCATGAGCAGTTCTTC.

At least ten counts were recorded for this clonotype. The chain has TRBV12-3 or TRBV12-4 and TRBJ2-7, with a tentative D call TRBD2 (6 bases). V lost 6 bases and J lost 4, with 10 bases in between. The CDR3 spans 12 residues. CDR3 in DNA: TGTGCCAGCAGCCCTGGGGGGTACGAGCAGTACTTC. Translated: CASSPGGYEQYF.

This clonotype was seen at least ten times. V gene TRBV28 combines with J gene TRBJ2-5; TRBD2 aligns across 8 bases. This CDR3 has 14 amino acids. CDR1 MDHEN and CDR2 SYDVKM come from the germline V gene. CDR3 loop: CVSLGAGVGETQYF. CDR3 in DNA: TGTGTATCGTTGGGAGCGGGAGTAGGAGAGACCCAGTACTTC.